This entry lists 28 T cell receptor beta chains sequenced from one sample in a study of T cells in Graves' hyperthyroidism and ophthalmopathy. RNA transcripts provided the source from which TCR beta CDR3 regions were amplified. First-round RT-PCR with HTBI primers amplified the TCR CDR3 region. Using its own MiXCR run on the multiplex PCR reads, TCRdb lists one record per CDR3 protein. The sample gives some 740,000 distinct CDR3 sequences, approximately 15% of which show up once; roughly 10% is in the top ten. What was sequenced was blood. Source of these receptors: a woman between 18 and 29 years old with Graves' hyperthyroidism.

This clonotype was observed at least ten times. The CDR3 nucleotides read TGCGCCAGCAGCTTGGCCCCCTATACAACAGGGACGACCTACGAGCAGTACTTC. It encodes CASSLAPYTTGTTYEQYF. The genes are TRBV5-1 and TRBJ2-7; possibly TRBD1 for D (6 bases). This CDR3 comprises 18 residues. Trimming pared 0 bases from V and 2 bases from J, leaving 21 bases between. The germline CDR1 and CDR2 sequences are SGHRS and YFSETQ.

As for this clonotype: The junction does not match germline at one end; this may be a read error. The rearrangement joins TRBV5-1 to TRBJ2-1, with 7 bases identical to TRBD1. The DNA end favors TRBJ2-7, so the J call may be wrong. CDR3 size: 15 residues. Germline CDR1 is SGHRS and CDR2 is YFSETQ. As DNA, the CDR3 is TGCGCCCGCAGCTCAGACAGGGTGCCTGGTAATGAGCAGTACTTC. Amino acids: CARSSDRVPGNEQYF.

This chain uses TRBV11-2 with TRBJ2-5, with a tentative D call TRBD1 (6 bases). The ends were cut back, 3 bases at V and 11 bases at J, with 16 bases in the middle. CDR1 is SGHAT and CDR2 is FQNNGV in the germline V gene. The CDR3 extends over 13 amino acids. The DNA for the CDR3 is TGTGCCAGCAGCTTTTCAGGGGCTGGGGCACAGTACTTC. Translation: CASSFSGAGAQYF. The full variable domain, in which reference TRBV11-2 and TRBJ2-5 provide the parts outside the CDR3, is EAGVAQSPRYKIIEKRQSVAFWCNPISGHATLYWYQQILGQGPKLLIQFQNNGVVDDSQLPKDRFSAERLKGVDSTLKIQPAKLEDSAVYLCASSFSGAGAQYFGPGTRLLVL.

The sample holds many counts of this clonotype. J is TRBJ1-2 and V is TRBV3-1; unclear D gene. V lost 4 bases and J 7 bases, leaving 16 bases between the germline ends. This CDR3 comprises 14 residues. Germline V lookup: CDR1 LGHDT, CDR2 YNNKEL (reference sequence). The CDR3 DNA sequence: TGTGCCAGCAGCCCAGCAGGATCGGCTGTTGGCTACACCTTC. Translating it yields CASSPAGSAVGYTF.

This clonotype has at least ten counts. The J gene is TRBJ1-1, the V gene TRBV3-1; a possible D gene is TRBD1 (5 bases). The CDR3 has 14 amino acids. Germline CDR1 LGHDT, CDR2 YNNKEL (reference sequence). Trimming took 5 bases from V and 1 from J, leaving 11 bases between them. CDR3 amino acids: CASSWDHQNTEAFF. The CDR3 DNA reads as TGTGCCAGCAGCTGGGACCATCAGAACACTGAAGCTTTCTTT.

This clonotype has just a few counts. This chain uses TRBV7-2 with TRBJ2-5; TRBD2 agrees at 7 bases. Trimming removed 7 bases from V and 5 bases from J; junction bases left unmatched: 16. The CDR3 length is 16 residues. The germline V gene encodes CDR1 SGHTA and CDR2 FQGNSA. CDR3 region: CASIIELVEGGETQYF. Written as DNA, the CDR3 is TGTGCCAGCATAATTGAACTAGTTGAGGGAGGGGAGACCCAGTACTTC.

This sequence joins TRBV3-1 and TRBJ2-5, with 12 bases identical to TRBD1. This CDR3 region has 15 residues. Germline values: CDR1 LGHDT, CDR2 YNNKEL (reference sequence). J gave up 7 bases and V 0 bases, and 3 bases lay outside the gene matches. The CDR3 loop reads CASSQEGQGAATQYF. The DNA of the CDR3 is TGTGCCAGCAGCCAAGAGGGACAGGGGGCGGCGACCCAGTACTTC.

The rearrangement joins TRBV29-1 to TRBJ2-3; D gene ambiguous. The germline V gene has CDR1 SQVTM and CDR2 ANQGSEA. V was shortened by 3 bases and J by 14 bases, with 15 bases between the two germline ends. The CDR3 loop spans 11 amino acids. The CDR3 nucleotides are TGCAGCGTTGAGATCCCTAGTATTCTGTATTTT. Its translation is CSVEIPSILYF.

This clonotype was seen at least ten times. This chain links TRBV11-2 with TRBJ1-2, with D possibly TRBD1 on 5 matching bases. The CDR3 runs to 16 residues. Trimming shortened V by 5 bases and J by 8 bases, and 24 bases separated the two germline ends. Germline CDR1 reads SGHAT; CDR2 reads FQNNGV. The CDR3 DNA follows: TGTGCCAGCAGCCCACCTGGGGGGGGATACGTTCGGGGCTACACCTTC. Translated: CASSPPGGGYVRGYTF.

Details on this clonotype: The junction does not match germline at one end; this may be a read error. V and J are TRBV7-3 and TRBJ2-1; TRBD2 matches 12 bases. CDR1 and CDR2 from the germline V gene are SGHTA and FQGTGA. The CDR3 length is 16 residues. CDR3 protein: CASSRTGTSGFNERFF. As DNA, the CDR3 is TGTGCCAGCAGCCGAACCGGGACTAGCGGGTTCAATGAGCGGTTCTTC.

This clonotype was found a few times. The V gene is TRBV29-1, the J gene TRBJ2-7, with TRBD2 identical over 11 bases. Trimming cost V 6 bases and J 4 bases; bases outside gene matches: 11. The V gene's germline CDR1 is SQVTM and CDR2 ANQGSEA. The CDR3 is made up of 15 amino acids. This chain's CDR3 is CSVMDASGRSYEQYF. In nucleotides, the CDR3 is TGCAGCGTAATGGACGCTAGCGGGAGGAGTTACGAGCAGTACTTC.

This clonotype was counted a few times. V gene TRBV7-9 combines with J gene TRBJ2-3; TRBD2 is a possible D gene (6 bases). The CDR3 covers 13 residues. V lost 8 bases and J lost 4, with 13 bases in between. The germline V gene has CDR1 SEHNR and CDR2 FQNEAQ (reference sequence). CDR3 protein: CASWRDGADTQYF. CDR3 sequence (DNA): TGTGCCAGCTGGAGGGATGGGGCAGATACGCAGTATTTT.

In nucleotides, the CDR3 is TGTGCCAGCTTTGCGCTTGGTCAGCCCCAGCATTTT. It specifies CASFALGQPQHF. The chain employs TRBV28 and TRBJ1-5; no clear D. The CDR3 has 12 residues. Trimming shortened V by 8 bases and J by 6 bases, and 11 bases separated the two germline ends. From germline, CDR1 is MDHEN and CDR2 SYDVKM.

This chain connects TRBV2 to TRBJ2-3, with a possible D match to TRBD1 (5 bases). The V end lost 1 base, the J end lost 4 bases, and 6 bases lay between the germline ends. Germline CDR1 and CDR2: SNHLY and FYNNEI. CDR3 size: 13 residues. The CDR3 region has the DNA TGTGCCAGCAGTGAAGTGGGGCCAGATACGCAGTATTTT. Translated: CASSEVGPDTQYF.

The rearrangement links TRBV7-9 to TRBJ2-1; no definite D call. V dropped 5 bases and J dropped 12 bases, with 5 bases sitting between them. In germline, CDR1 is SEHNR, CDR2 FQNEAQ (reference sequence). CDR3 length: 9 residues. CDR3 coding DNA: TGTGCCAGCAGCCGTGGGCAGTTCTTC. It yields the protein CASSRGQFF.

In this sample, this clonotype turned up many times. The chain has TRBV6-2 or TRBV6-3 and TRBJ1-5, with 12 bases that match TRBD1. CDR1 is MNHEY, CDR2 SVGEGT, per germline. The V and J ends lost 6 bases and 5 bases, in that order; junction bases with no gene match: 8. The CDR3 has 16 residues. As DNA, the CDR3 is TGTGCCAGCAGAAATCAGGGACAGGGGGCGCATCAGCCCCAGCATTTT. It translates to CASRNQGQGAHQPQHF.

This clonotype was picked up a small number of times. A much larger clone lies a single base off, so this may be a read error. The rearrangement joins TRBV7-6 to TRBJ2-2; weak D call: TRBD1 (6 bases). Trimming removed 6 bases at V and 1 base at J, with 12 bases between. The germline CDR1 and CDR2 sequences are SGHVS and FNYEAQ. This CDR3 contains 15 residues. The CDR3: CASSWEQGNTGELFF. The CDR3 coding sequence is TGTGCCAGCAGTTGGGAACAGGGGAACACCGGGGAGCTGTTTTTT.

The rearrangement links TRBV6-1 to TRBJ2-3; the match to TRBD2 covers 12 bases. The V gene's germline CDR1 is MNHNS and CDR2 SASEGT. V dropped 5 bases and J dropped 0; count of bases not matched to a gene: 6. The CDR3 has 17 residues. This chain's CDR3 is CASSPAGTSGSTDTQYF. The CDR3 coding sequence is TGTGCCAGCAGTCCTGCCGGGACTAGCGGGAGCACAGATACGCAGTATTTT.

This clonotype was detected ten times or more. The chain is built from TRBV27 and TRBJ1-5, with 7 bases that match TRBD1. Germline lookup yields CDR1 MNHEY and CDR2 SMNVEV (reference sequence). There are 15 residues in the CDR3. Trimming cost V 7 bases and J 0 bases; bases outside gene matches: 6. The CDR3 DNA reads as TGTGCCAGCATGGACAGGATGATTAGCAATCAGCCCCAGCATTTT. It yields the protein CASMDRMISNQPQHF.

This clonotype was detected many times. V and J are TRBV7-2 and TRBJ2-3, with D unclear. This CDR3 has 13 residues. Per the germline V gene, CDR1 is SGHTA and CDR2 is FQGNSA. The V gene lost 5 bases and the J gene lost 14 bases, with 20 bases spanning the gap. The CDR3 coding sequence is TGTGCCAGCAGCCCACGCCGTCCAGACCCCCCGTATTTT. Protein sequence: CASSPRRPDPPYF.

This clonotype was counted ten times or more. The CDR3 loop reads CASSVLPGQNYEQYF. DNA of the CDR3: TGTGCCAGCAGCGTCCTACCGGGACAGAACTACGAGCAGTACTTC. The gene calls are TRBV9 and TRBJ2-7; 7 bases map to TRBD1. The V gene's germline CDR1 is SGDLS and CDR2 YYNGEE. The trim removed 2 bases at V and 3 bases at J, leaving 8 bases unmatched. The length of the CDR3 is 15 residues.

The chain carries TRBV7-9 and TRBJ1-2; no clear D gene. Germline V lookup: CDR1 SEHNR, CDR2 FQNEAQ (reference sequence). The CDR3 totals 9 residues. Trimming left V 10 bases short and J 5 bases short, with 5 bases between. CDR3 residues: CATDYGYTF. The CDR3 nucleotides are TGTGCCACCGATTATGGCTACACCTTC.

The chain couples TRBV6-2 or TRBV6-3 to TRBJ2-7; 7 positions match TRBD1. The V and J ends lost 6 bases and 0 bases, in that order; junction bases with no gene match: 5. Germline CDR1 MNHEY, CDR2 SVGEGT. The CDR3 loop spans 14 amino acids. CDR3 region: CASRHRGYSYEQYF. CDR3 bases: TGTGCCAGCAGGCACAGGGGTTACTCCTACGAGCAGTACTTC.

The rearrangement joins TRBV15 to TRBJ1-3, with D possibly TRBD1 on 6 matching bases. CDR3 size: 17 residues. The germline gives CDR1 LNHNV, CDR2 YYDKDF (reference sequence). The V gene lost 5 bases and the J gene lost 0 bases, with 17 bases spanning the gap. The CDR3 bases are TGTGCCACCAGCCTCGGTCGGGTCAGGGGCTCTGGAAACACCATATATTTT. It encodes CATSLGRVRGSGNTIYF.

The sample holds a few counts of this clonotype. This chain's CDR3 is CASSLTPLAEQFF. CDR3 coding DNA: TGTGCCAGCAGCTTAACCCCCTTGGCTGAGCAGTTCTTC. V is TRBV7-3 and J is TRBJ2-1, with no clear D. This CDR3 has 13 amino acids. V shed 0 bases and J shed 9 bases, with 9 bases lying between them. CDR1 is SGHTA, CDR2 FQGTGA, per germline.

This clonotype was counted at least ten times. This chain connects TRBV18 to TRBJ1-5; 7 positions agree with TRBD1. This CDR3 contains 14 residues. Per germline, CDR1 KGHSH and CDR2 LQKENI. Trimming at V came to 6 bases and at J to 4 bases, leaving 6 bases not matched to a gene. The CDR3 is CASSGDSLNQPQHF. The CDR3 DNA sequence: TGTGCCAGCTCTGGGGACAGTCTAAATCAGCCCCAGCATTTT.

This rearrangement joins TRBV28 to TRBJ1-2; 7 nucleotides match TRBD1. V lost 5 bases, J lost 5 bases, and 8 bases stayed unmatched. Germline V lookup: CDR1 MDHEN, CDR2 SYDVKM. The CDR3 sequence is 14 residues long. The CDR3 spells CASSSSDRVYGYTF. In DNA, the CDR3 is TGTGCCAGCAGTAGTTCCGACAGGGTGTATGGCTACACCTTC.

This sequence joins TRBV12-3 or TRBV12-4 and TRBJ1-6; no firm D call. This CDR3 has 15 amino acids. The ends were cut back, 5 bases at V and 4 bases at J, with 12 bases in the middle. The DNA of the CDR3 is TGTGCCAGCAGTGTCTCCCCGGGATATAATTCACCCCTCCACTTT. Residues: CASSVSPGYNSPLHF.